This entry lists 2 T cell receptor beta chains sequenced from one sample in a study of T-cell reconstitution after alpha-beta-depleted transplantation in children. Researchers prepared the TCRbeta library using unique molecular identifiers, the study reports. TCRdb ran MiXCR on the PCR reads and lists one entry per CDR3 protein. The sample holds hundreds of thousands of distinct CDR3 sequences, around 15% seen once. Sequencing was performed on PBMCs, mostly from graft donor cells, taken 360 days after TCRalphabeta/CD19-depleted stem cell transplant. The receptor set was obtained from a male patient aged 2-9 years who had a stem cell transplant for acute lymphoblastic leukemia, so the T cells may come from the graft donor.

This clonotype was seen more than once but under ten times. DNA for the CDR3: TGTGCCAGCAGACCGGACAGGGGGTCAGAGCAGTTCTTC. It specifies CASRPDRGSEQFF. This chain joins TRBV7-2 and TRBJ2-1, with 10 bases lining up with TRBD1. Per germline, CDR1 SGHTA and CDR2 FQGNSA. V lost 6 bases to trimming and J lost 10 bases; unmatched junction nucleotides: 6. The CDR3 loop spans 13 amino acids.

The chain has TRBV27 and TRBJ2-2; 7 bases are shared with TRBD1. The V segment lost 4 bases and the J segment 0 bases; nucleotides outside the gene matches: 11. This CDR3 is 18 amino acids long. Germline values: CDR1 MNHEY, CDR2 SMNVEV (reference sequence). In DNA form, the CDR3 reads TGTGCCAGCAGTTCATCATCGGGACAGCGATCGAACACCGGGGAGCTGTTTTTT. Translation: CASSSSSGQRSNTGELFF.